This T cell receptor beta chain originates from a study of T cell responses to AZD1222 COVID-19 vaccine. The method was immunoSEQ multiplex PCR; TCRdb's version includes in-frame clones alone and lacks a portion of them. In the table there are about 100,000 clones, 87% of which are singletons. In germline, CDR1 is SGDLS, CDR2 YYNGEE. V shed 4 bases and J shed 4 bases, with 14 bases lying between them. This CDR3 is built from 15 residues. J is TRBJ2-2 and V is TRBV9, with D possibly TRBD2 on 6 matching bases. The material was peripheral blood, obtained on day 0 of AZD1222 vaccination. The sequence was collected from an adult in good health. The CDR3 region is CASSPTGVGTGELFF. The DNA of the CDR3 is TGTGCCAGCAGCCCTACGGGGGTGGGCACCGGGGAGCTGTTTTTT. The full variable domain, its missing parts supplied by reference TRBV9 and TRBJ2-2, is DSGVTQTPKHLITATGQRVTLRCSPRSGDLSVYWYQQSLDQGLQFLIQYYNGEERAKGNILERFSAQQFPDLHSELNLSSLELGDSALYFCASSPTGVGTGELFFGEGSRLTVL.